The T cell receptor beta chain under discussion was sequenced for a study of T cell responses to AZD1222 COVID-19 vaccine. Overall study findings and caveats: The study found vaccine-associated CD4 TCRs spanning spike, dominant at 160-218 and 743-854. Donor demographics were predominantly white British with a female majority; clonal diversity may be underestimated. Repertoires were obtained only post-peak T cell response.

The method was immunoSEQ multiplex PCR; TCRdb's version includes in-frame clones alone and lacks a portion of them. The sample includes 170,000 or so clones, approximately 90% seen only once; the top ten take around 2.6%. Losses at the gene ends were 5 bases for V and 5 bases for J; bases not matched to a gene: 4. The CDR3 is made up of 16 amino acids. CDR1 and CDR2 from the germline V gene are SGHTA and FQGTGA. Notes on this clone: Its target is not known.

This clonotype originated in an adult in good health. Sample: peripheral blood, taken on day 0 of AZD1222 vaccination. The J gene is TRBJ2-2, the V gene TRBV7-3, with TRBD2 matching 14 bases. CDR3 region: CASSLGLAGGTGELFF. DNA for the CDR3: TGTGCCAGCAGCCTAGGACTAGCGGGAGGTACCGGGGAGCTGTTTTTT. The variable domain in full, with the rest retrieved from reference TRBV7-3 and TRBJ2-2, is GAGVSQTPSNKVTEKGKYVELRCDPISGHTALYWYRQSLGQGPEFLIYFQGTGAADDSGLPNDRFFAVRPEGSVSTLKIQRTERGDSAVYLCASSLGLAGGTGELFFGEGSRLTVL.